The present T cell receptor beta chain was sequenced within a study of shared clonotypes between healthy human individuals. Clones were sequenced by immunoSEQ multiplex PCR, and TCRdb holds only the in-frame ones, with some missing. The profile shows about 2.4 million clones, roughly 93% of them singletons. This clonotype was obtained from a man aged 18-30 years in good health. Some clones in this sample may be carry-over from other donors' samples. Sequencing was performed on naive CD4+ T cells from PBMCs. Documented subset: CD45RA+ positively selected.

As DNA, the CDR3 is TGTGCCAGCAGCCGATACGGACAGAGCCCCTACGAGCAGTACTTC. Protein sequence: CASSRYGQSPYEQYF. The genes are TRBV5-8 and TRBJ2-7; tentatively, D is TRBD1 (6 bases). Germline V CDR1 and CDR2: SGHTS, YDEGEE. The V and J ends lost 4 bases and 2 bases respectively, with 16 bases between them. The length of the CDR3 is 15 residues.